Listed here are 27 T cell receptor beta chains from one sample, sequenced in a study of lymphopenia after photon versus proton radiotherapy. Assay: immunoSEQ multiplex PCR; the TCRdb copy retains only in-frame clones and omits some. This sample has roughly 67,000 clones, with approximately 91% found just once. The sample consisted of peripheral blood, taken from a patient treated with photon-based radiotherapy. These receptors were taken from a woman in her 70s with pancreatic cancer.

This chain connects TRBV5-5 to TRBJ2-4, with 7 positions matching TRBD2. V lost 2 bases to trimming and J lost 5 bases; unmatched junction nucleotides: 4. The V gene's germline CDR1 is SGHKS and CDR2 YYEKEE (reference sequence). The CDR3 runs 14 residues. CDR3 bases: TGTGCCAGCAGCTTCTCGGCGGGGGAAAACATTCAGTACTTC. Translation gives CASSFSAGENIQYF.

The chain is built from TRBV6-5 and TRBJ2-3; 9 positions match TRBD2. The CDR3 runs to 15 residues. CDR1 MNHEY and CDR2 SVGAGI come from the germline V gene. Unmatched junction bases numbered 7, after V lost 6 bases and J lost 3 bases. CDR3 sequence (DNA): TGTGCCAGCAGCGGCGGGAGGGCCACGACAGATACGCAGTATTTT. This codes for CASSGGRATTDTQYF.

This chain joins TRBV6-1 and TRBJ1-2; 7 bases line up with TRBD1. With V trimmed by 3 bases and J by 5 bases, 6 bases remained unmatched. CDR1 MNHNS and CDR2 SASEGT come from the germline V gene. The CDR3 runs 14 residues. CDR3 in amino acids: CASSDKGAGYGYTF. The CDR3 DNA reads as TGTGCCAGCAGTGATAAGGGGGCGGGGTATGGCTACACCTTC.

The chain couples TRBV7-2 to TRBJ2-5, with TRBD2 identical over 16 bases. Near its end, the DNA agrees better with TRBJ2-7, so the J call may be wrong. The germline V gene encodes CDR1 SGHTA and CDR2 FQGNSA. The CDR3 runs 19 residues. Here the CDR3 DNA reads TGTGCCAGCAGCTTCCCGGGACTAGCGGGAGGGCCCCCCTCCTACGAGCAGTACTTC. The encoded protein is CASSFPGLAGGPPSYEQYF.

The V gene is TRBV7-2, the J gene TRBJ2-6, with TRBD2 as a possible D gene (6 bases). Per germline, CDR1 SGHTA and CDR2 FQGNSA. Trimming left V 1 base short and J 2 bases short, with 9 bases between. The CDR3 spans 16 residues. The CDR3 region has the DNA TGTGCCAGCAGCTTAGGCGGGGCTCCTGGGGCCAACGTCCTGACTTTC. This codes for CASSLGGAPGANVLTF.

The chain joins TRBV7-9 to TRBJ1-2, with 7 nucleotides matching TRBD1. Germline V CDR1 and CDR2: SEHNR, FQNEAQ (reference sequence). V was pared by 5 bases and J by 8 bases, with 8 bases of the junction left unmatched. The CDR3 consists of 13 residues. The DNA for the CDR3 is TGTGCCAGCAGCCCAGGGACAGTGGGAGGCTACACCTTC. It translates to CASSPGTVGGYTF.

The chain is built from TRBV2 and TRBJ2-1; D is unresolved. Germline V gene lookup returns CDR1 SNHLY and CDR2 FYNNEI. V lost 8 bases and J lost 8, with 10 bases in between. This CDR3 is built from 11 residues. DNA of the CDR3: TGTGCCAGCGGATTTTGGGATGAGCAGTTCTTC. It codes for CASGFWDEQFF.

CDR3 nucleotide sequence: TGTGCCAGCAGCTTAGTCCCGGGACAGGGGACGGGGGGAGCTTTCTTT. Translated, it gives CASSLVPGQGTGGAFF. This chain joins TRBV7-2 and TRBJ1-1; 10 nucleotides agree with TRBD1. CDR1 and CDR2 from the germline V gene are SGHTA and FQGNSA. The CDR3 consists of 16 residues. The V gene end was trimmed by 1 base and the J gene end by 10 bases; junction bases not matched to a gene: 12.

The chain recombines TRBV11-2 with TRBJ2-2, with no clear D. The germline gives CDR1 SGHAT, CDR2 FQNNGV. The CDR3 covers 12 residues. Trimming took 5 bases from V and 6 from J, leaving 7 bases between them. The CDR3 bases are TGTGCCAGCAGCCCAGTTCCCGGGGAGCTGTTTTTT. Encoded protein: CASSPVPGELFF. The whole variable domain, remainder taken from reference TRBV11-2 and TRBJ2-2, is EAGVAQSPRYKIIEKRQSVAFWCNPISGHATLYWYQQILGQGPKLLIQFQNNGVVDDSQLPKDRFSAERLKGVDSTLKIQPAKLEDSAVYLCASSPVPGELFFGEGSRLTVL.

This clone has a single count. CDR3 nucleotides: TGTGCCAGCAGCTTGGTTGACAGGGGGCAGAGTGGCTACACCTTC. Amino acids: CASSLVDRGQSGYTF. The chain couples TRBV5-4 to TRBJ1-2, with TRBD1 identical over 10 bases. Germline values: CDR1 SGHNT, CDR2 YYREEE (reference sequence). With V trimmed by 0 bases and J by 7 bases, 6 bases remained unmatched. The CDR3 is 15 amino acids.

This clone occurred a few times. J is TRBJ1-4 and V is TRBV30; D gene unclear. The germline gives CDR1 GTSNPN, CDR2 SVGIG (reference sequence). This CDR3 is 12 amino acids long. Deletions cut 1 base from V and 12 bases from J, with 12 bases between. The CDR3 region is CAWSGTNSELFF. The CDR3 nucleotides are TGTGCCTGGAGTGGAACGAACTCCGAACTGTTTTTT.

The CDR3, as DNA: TGTGCCAGCAGTTACGGGGACAGGGTTTCCGAGCAGTACTTC. Translating it yields CASSYGDRVSEQYF. The V gene is TRBV6-5, the J gene TRBJ2-7; the match to TRBD1 covers 9 bases. CDR1 MNHEY and CDR2 SVGAGI come from the germline V gene. V shed 2 bases, J shed 6 bases, and the junction held 5 bases outside the gene matches. The CDR3 runs to 14 residues.

In DNA form, the CDR3 reads TGTGCCAGCAGCTTGGCCGGAACCTACGAGCAGTACTTC. It translates to CASSLAGTYEQYF. The chain combines TRBV5-4 with TRBJ2-7; D is unresolved. This CDR3 is built from 13 residues. CDR1 SGHNT and CDR2 YYREEE come from the germline V gene (reference sequence). The V gene lost 0 bases and the J gene lost 2 bases, with 6 bases spanning the gap.

V and J are TRBV10-3 and TRBJ1-2; D is undetermined. V was trimmed by 11 bases and J by 7 bases, leaving 14 bases between them. The germline V gene has CDR1 ENHRY and CDR2 SYGVKD. The CDR3 is 11 amino acids. CDR3 residues: CAAPGFFGYTF. For the CDR3, the DNA is TGTGCCGCCCCGGGGTTTTTTGGCTACACCTTC.

The chain is built from TRBV29-1 and TRBJ2-7; TRBD2 matches 9 bases. CDR3 length: 13 amino acids. The trim removed 7 bases at V and 2 bases at J, leaving 6 bases unmatched. The germline V gene encodes CDR1 SQVTM and CDR2 ANQGSEA. CDR3 DNA sequence: TGCAGCGCCAGGACTAGCGTGCCCTACGAGCAGTACTTC. Translation gives CSARTSVPYEQYF.

The chain carries TRBV28 and TRBJ2-5; 9 nucleotides match TRBD1. The end of the DNA aligns better with TRBJ2-7, so the J call may be wrong. Germline assignment: CDR1 MDHEN and CDR2 SYDVKM. There are 14 residues in the CDR3. CDR3 coding DNA: TGTGCCAGCAGAACCGGGACAGGGCCCCACGAGCAGTACTTC. Protein sequence: CASRTGTGPHEQYF.

The chain recombines TRBV6-1 with TRBJ1-2; 11 positions match TRBD1. V lost 2 bases to trimming and J lost 8 bases; unmatched junction nucleotides: 10. This CDR3 contains 16 residues. Germline V gene data show CDR1 as MNHNS and CDR2 as SASEGT. CDR3 sequence: CASSEHLGQGAEGYTF. The CDR3 region has the DNA TGTGCCAGCAGTGAACACCTCGGACAGGGGGCGGAAGGCTACACCTTC.

This clone showed up just a few times. V is TRBV2 and J is TRBJ1-2; D call uncertain. The CDR3 is 13 amino acids. The V gene lost 3 bases and the J gene lost 4 bases, with 9 bases spanning the gap. Germline V gene sequence: CDR1 SNHLY, CDR2 FYNNEI. CDR3 region: CASSERLLYGYTF. Written as DNA, the CDR3 is TGTGCCAGCAGTGAGCGGCTGCTCTATGGCTACACCTTC.

This clone was recorded once. The chain joins TRBV7-6 to TRBJ2-5, with D perhaps matching TRBD1 (6 bases). This CDR3 region has 15 residues. Trimming stripped 5 bases from V and 2 bases from J, with 15 bases between. The germline V gene encodes CDR1 SGHVS and CDR2 FNYEAQ. CDR3 sequence reads: CASSAGTIPQETQYF. DNA for the CDR3: TGTGCCAGCAGCGCCGGGACAATTCCGCAAGAGACCCAGTACTTC.

The chain uses TRBV11-3 and TRBJ2-3, with TRBD1 matching over 7 bases. With V trimmed by 5 bases and J by 2 bases, 7 bases remained unmatched. CDR1 is SGHNT and CDR2 is YENEEA in the germline V gene. CDR3 size: 15 residues. The CDR3: CASSEGQTLTDTQYF. The CDR3 bases are TGTGCCAGCAGCGAGGGACAGACTCTCACAGATACGCAGTATTTT.

V and J are TRBV21-1 and TRBJ2-1; the DNA was not compared with TRBD1, the D call given in the table. TRBV21-1 has pseudogene status. This CDR3 comprises 18 residues. The CDR3 sequence is CASSKGARQGSSYNEQFF. The CDR3 DNA reads TGTGCCAGCAGCAAAGGGGCCCGGCAGGGAAGCTCCTACAATGAGCAGTTCTTC.

V gene TRBV11-2 combines with J gene TRBJ1-5; TRBD1 might be the D (6 bases). The length of the CDR3 is 15 residues. Per the germline V gene, CDR1 is SGHAT and CDR2 is FQNNGV. Trimming took 6 bases from V and 6 from J, leaving 18 bases between them. CDR3 DNA sequence: TGTGCCAGCAGTCCGACAGGATATGGCGGTCAGCCCCAGCATTTT. This translates into CASSPTGYGGQPQHF.

The chain combines TRBV4-1 with TRBJ2-5; TRBD2 might be the D (5 bases). From germline, CDR1 is MGHRA and CDR2 YSYEKL. The length of the CDR3 is 15 residues. V was pared by 1 base and J by 2 bases, with 11 bases between. The CDR3 reads CASSQVLTRQETQYF. The CDR3, as DNA: TGCGCCAGCAGCCAAGTCCTCACTAGGCAAGAGACCCAGTACTTC.

The chain links TRBV25-1 to TRBJ2-1, with D perhaps TRBD2 (6 bases). V gave up 4 bases and J gave up 5 bases, with 9 bases separating them. CDR3 size: 13 residues. Germline CDR1 reads MGHDK; CDR2 reads SYGVNS. CDR3: CASSAGLHNEQFF. In DNA, the CDR3 is TGTGCCAGCAGTGCTGGACTACACAATGAGCAGTTCTTC.

V is TRBV20-1 and J is TRBJ2-1, with D uncertain. The CDR3 spans 10 residues. Trimming shortened V by 5 bases and J by 5 bases, and 4 bases separated the two germline ends. Germline V gene lookup returns CDR1 DFQATT and CDR2 SNEGSKA (reference sequence). The CDR3, as DNA: TGCAGTGCTCTCGACAATGAGCAGTTCTTC. This encodes CSALDNEQFF.

The rearrangement links TRBV4-2 to TRBJ2-5; D may be TRBD2 (6 bases). This CDR3 region has 16 residues. V lost 4 bases to trimming and J lost 2 bases, with 17 bases between them. The germline V gene encodes CDR1 LGHNA and CDR2 YNFKEQ. The CDR3 loop is CASSPIGSGFQETQYF. CDR3 DNA sequence: TGTGCCAGCAGCCCAATAGGAAGCGGGTTTCAAGAGACCCAGTACTTC.

The V and J genes are TRBV29-1 and TRBJ2-7; D call uncertain. The CDR3 has 13 residues. Germline V lookup: CDR1 SQVTM, CDR2 ANQGSEA. V lost 4 bases and J 4 bases, leaving 14 bases between the germline ends. Here the CDR3 DNA reads TGCAGCGTTGTTATACCAGACCGTTACGAGCAGTACTTC. This codes for CSVVIPDRYEQYF.